This TCR beta chain came from a study of T cells in Graves' hyperthyroidism and ophthalmopathy. Study findings and constraints: Through a model of 13 V-J features, ophthalmopathy was separated from stable hyperthyroidism.

In the ophthalmopathy cohort, Clinical Activity Score was at least 3, NOSPECS grade at least 4, and duration under 3 months. Thyroid ultrasound and orbital computed tomography, with clinical symptoms and serum thyroxine and TRAb, informed diagnoses. The TCR beta CDR3 regions underwent amplification using RNA transcripts as the source. Researchers ran a first-round RT-PCR on the TCR CDR3 using the HTBI primer set. TCRdb reanalysed the multiplex PCR reads using MiXCR and keeps one entry per CDR3 protein. The sample consists of approximately 610,000 distinct CDR3 sequences, roughly 14% of them appearing once. This clonotype was seen repeatedly, ten times or more. No antigen is known for it. This TCR derives from a woman aged 40 to 49 with Graves' ophthalmopathy. The source material was blood.

The CDR3 region is CASSTKTGGFYEQYF. DNA of the CDR3: TGCGCCAGCAGCACCAAAACAGGGGGGTTTTACGAGCAGTACTTC. V and J are TRBV5-1 and TRBJ2-7, with TRBD1 matching over 8 bases. Germline loops: CDR1 SGHRS, CDR2 YFSETQ. J was trimmed by 4 bases and V by 4 bases; bases with no gene match: 10. The CDR3 runs 15 residues. Full variable domain (remainder filled in from reference TRBV5-1 and TRBJ2-7): KAGVTQTPRYLIKTRGQQVTLSCSPISGHRSVSWYQQTPGQGLQFLFEYFSETQRNKGNFPGRFSGRQFSNSRSEMNVSTLELGDSALYLCASSTKTGGFYEQYFGPGTRLTVT.